The 32 T cell receptor beta chains listed next were all sequenced from one sample in a study of CD4+ T cells in melanoma. Libraries were prepared by immunoSEQ multiplex PCR; TCRdb keeps only in-frame clonotypes and omits some of them. This sample has roughly 150,000 clones, with 85% to 95% found just once. The source of these receptors is a human donor with melanoma.

V is TRBV5-1 and J is TRBJ2-7; weak D call: TRBD1 (6 bases). The CDR3 is made up of 14 amino acids. CDR1 and CDR2 (germline): SGHRS, YFSETQ. Deletions cut 0 bases from V and 10 bases from J, with 17 bases between. The chain's CDR3 is CASSLGAEQGVQYF. The DNA for the CDR3 is TGCGCCAGCAGCTTGGGGGCGGAACAGGGCGTCCAGTACTTC.

The rearrangement links TRBV11-3 to TRBJ2-3; D not certain. The CDR3 is made up of 18 amino acids. Germline-derived CDR1 and CDR2 are SGHNT and YENEEA. Trimming shortened V by 2 bases and J by 2 bases, and 20 bases separated the two germline ends. The CDR3 loop reads CASSLLSPQKYHTDTQYF. In DNA form, the CDR3 reads TGTGCCAGCAGCTTACTCAGCCCCCAGAAATACCACACAGATACGCAGTATTTT.

This rearrangement joins TRBV9 to TRBJ2-2, with D unresolved. CDR1 and CDR2 from the germline V gene are SGDLS and YYNGEE. The CDR3 is 13 residues long. V was cut by 4 bases and J by 3 bases, with 7 bases left in between. The CDR3 spells CASSLSYTGELFF. The CDR3 nucleotides read TGTGCCAGCAGCCTCAGCTACACCGGGGAGCTGTTTTTT.

The chain recombines TRBV5-1 with TRBJ1-1, with TRBD1 as a possible D gene (6 bases). The V and J ends lost 4 bases and 4 bases respectively, with 14 bases between them. The CDR3 contains 14 residues. Per the germline V gene, CDR1 is SGHRS and CDR2 is YFSETQ. CDR3 amino acids: CASSPKSGATEAFF. The CDR3 DNA is TGCGCCAGCAGCCCTAAATCGGGGGCCACTGAAGCTTTCTTT.

The chain uses TRBV14 and TRBJ2-5; D ambiguous. Trimming shortened V by 2 bases and J by 4 bases, and 8 bases separated the two germline ends. CDR3 length equals 13 residues. Looked up from germline, CDR1 is SGHDN and CDR2 is FVKESK. CDR3 in amino acids: CASSQRHIETQYF. The CDR3 nucleotides are TGTGCCAGCAGCCAACGACATATAGAGACCCAGTACTTC.

This chain uses TRBV5-1 with TRBJ2-7; 8 positions agree with TRBD2. The CDR3 is 15 residues long. Trimming at V came to 4 bases and at J to 6 bases, leaving 12 bases not matched to a gene. In germline, CDR1 is SGHRS, CDR2 YFSETQ. CDR3 amino acids: CASSPGGTGLSEQYF. In DNA, the CDR3 is TGCGCCAGCAGCCCGGGGGGGACGGGGCTGAGCGAGCAGTACTTC. The variable domain in full, completed from reference TRBV5-1 and TRBJ2-7, reads KAGVTQTPRYLIKTRGQQVTLSCSPISGHRSVSWYQQTPGQGLQFLFEYFSETQRNKGNFPGRFSGRQFSNSRSEMNVSTLELGDSALYLCASSPGGTGLSEQYFGPGTRLTVT.

This chain uses TRBV2 with TRBJ2-5; TRBD2 matches 11 bases. This CDR3 spans 14 amino acids. V dropped 8 bases and J dropped 1; count of bases not matched to a gene: 3. The V gene's germline CDR1 is SNHLY and CDR2 FYNNEI. As DNA, the CDR3 is TGTGCCAGCGGTAGCGGGGGGGCCCAAGAGACCCAGTACTTC. It translates to CASGSGGAQETQYF.

This clone was seen a single time. V usage is TRBV13 and J usage is TRBJ2-3; D not resolved. The CDR3 has 13 amino acids. V lost 5 bases, J lost 5 bases, and 11 bases lay in between. Germline V lookup: CDR1 PRHDT, CDR2 FYEKMQ (reference sequence). CDR3 sequence reads: CASSLRARDTQYF. CDR3 nucleotide sequence: TGTGCCAGCAGCCTCCGGGCCAGAGATACGCAGTATTTT.

This clone was recorded only once. V and J are TRBV2 and TRBJ2-7, with D maybe TRBD1 (6 bases). Per germline, CDR1 SNHLY and CDR2 FYNNEI. V dropped 2 bases and J dropped 4 bases, with 18 bases sitting between them. The CDR3 is 16 residues long. The DNA for the CDR3 is TGTGCCAGCAGTGAACATCGCAGGGGCAGGGTGTACGAGCAGTACTTC. As protein: CASSEHRRGRVYEQYF. Full variable domain (remainder filled in from reference TRBV2 and TRBJ2-7): EPEVTQTPSHQVTQMGQEVILRCVPISNHLYFYWYRQILGQKVEFLVSFYNNEISEKSEIFDDQFSVERPDGSNFTLKIRSTKLEDSAMYFCASSEHRRGRVYEQYFGPGTRLTVT.

A single count supports this clone. The chain has TRBV2 and TRBJ1-1; no clear D. CDR3 length: 11 residues. V gave up 5 bases and J gave up 1 base, with 2 bases separating them. The germline V gene encodes CDR1 SNHLY and CDR2 FYNNEI. CDR3 DNA: TGTGCCAGCAGTTCGAACACTGAAGCTTTCTTT. This codes for CASSSNTEAFF.

V gene TRBV7-2 combines with J gene TRBJ1-1; D may be TRBD1 (5 bases). V shed 3 bases and J shed 3 bases, with 17 bases lying between them. The CDR3 spans 16 residues. CDR1 is SGHTA, CDR2 FQGNSA, per germline. The CDR3 reads CASSFPRQGRDTEAFF. The CDR3 DNA reads as TGTGCCAGCAGCTTCCCACGCCAGGGAAGGGACACTGAAGCTTTCTTT.

The rearrangement joins TRBV6-1 to TRBJ2-1, with 7 bases identical to TRBD2. V dropped 11 bases and J dropped 0; count of bases not matched to a gene: 7. The CDR3 loop spans 14 amino acids. Germline CDR1 reads MNHNS; CDR2 reads SASEGT. DNA for the CDR3: TGTGCCTGCTCAGCGGGGTACTCCTACAATGAGCAGTTCTTC. Protein sequence: CACSAGYSYNEQFF.

The chain combines TRBV5-5 with TRBJ2-7, with D possibly matching TRBD2 (5 bases). The germline V and J ends were trimmed by 4 bases and 3 bases, with 11 bases remaining between them. This CDR3 contains 13 residues. Germline assignment: CDR1 SGHKS and CDR2 YYEKEE (reference sequence). This CDR3 reads CASSATEGYEQYF. In nucleotides, the CDR3 is TGTGCCAGCAGCGCTACAGAGGGCTACGAGCAGTACTTC. Full variable domain (remainder filled in from reference TRBV5-5 and TRBJ2-7): DAGVTQSPTHLIKTRGQQVTLRCSPISGHKSVSWYQQVLGQGPQFIFQYYEKEERGRGNFPDRFSARQFPNYSSELNVNALLLGDSALYLCASSATEGYEQYFGPGTRLTVT.

The rearrangement links TRBV7-9 to TRBJ2-3, with 7 nucleotides matching TRBD1. This CDR3 region has 14 residues. Germline-derived CDR1 and CDR2 are SEHNR and FQNEAQ (reference sequence). The V gene end was trimmed by 2 bases and the J gene end by 5 bases; junction bases not matched to a gene: 4. The CDR3 sequence is CASSLSRDRDTQYF. The CDR3 DNA is TGTGCCAGCAGCTTAAGCCGGGACAGAGATACGCAGTATTTT.

The V gene is TRBV18, the J gene TRBJ2-7, with D perhaps assigned TRBD1 or TRBD2 (6 bases each). Germline V CDR1 and CDR2: KGHSH, LQKENI. The CDR3 has 14 residues. V gave up 6 bases and J gave up 6 bases, with 18 bases separating them. The CDR3 DNA reads as TGTGCCAGCTCTCCGGGGGCAGAGCCCTTCGAGCAGTACTTC. Residues: CASSPGAEPFEQYF.

The V gene is TRBV19, the J gene TRBJ1-2; D call uncertain. The CDR3 sequence is 17 residues long. Trimming took off 2 bases at V and 2 bases at J, with 18 bases between the two ends. From germline, CDR1 is LNHDA and CDR2 SQIVND (reference sequence). The CDR3: CASSIRFSGVTNYGYTF. The CDR3, as DNA: TGTGCCAGTAGTATACGTTTTTCTGGGGTCACAAACTATGGCTACACCTTC.

The chain is built from TRBV5-1 and TRBJ2-5; D might be TRBD1 (6 bases). The CDR3 is 13 amino acids. Germline loops: CDR1 SGHRS, CDR2 YFSETQ. Deletions cut 4 bases from V and 5 bases from J, with 12 bases between. CDR3 sequence: CASSDTGLETQYF. CDR3 bases: TGCGCCAGCAGCGACACAGGGCTGGAGACCCAGTACTTC.

This chain links TRBV5-5 with TRBJ2-4; D not certain. The germline V gene encodes CDR1 SGHKS and CDR2 YYEKEE (reference sequence). The CDR3 length is 14 residues. Trimming cost V 4 bases and J 0 bases, with 8 bases left between them. The CDR3 protein is CASSVGLAKNIQYF. The CDR3, as DNA: TGTGCCAGCAGCGTGGGCCTAGCCAAAAACATTCAGTACTTC. Looking up the rest from reference TRBV5-5 and TRBJ2-4 gives the full variable domain: DAGVTQSPTHLIKTRGQQVTLRCSPISGHKSVSWYQQVLGQGPQFIFQYYEKEERGRGNFPDRFSARQFPNYSSELNVNALLLGDSALYLCASSVGLAKNIQYFGAGTRLSVL.

This clone is a singleton in its sample. The V and J genes are TRBV5-1 and TRBJ2-7; 9 bases match TRBD2. Germline V gene data show CDR1 as SGHRS and CDR2 as YFSETQ. Trimming removed 4 bases from V and 7 bases from J; junction bases left unmatched: 12. The CDR3 contains 15 residues. The CDR3 DNA sequence: TGCGCCAGCAGCCCTGCGGGGGGGCCGACCAGGGAGCAGTACTTC. This gives the protein CASSPAGGPTREQYF.

The gene calls are TRBV4-2 and TRBJ1-6, with D uncertain. CDR1 is LGHNA and CDR2 is YNFKEQ in the germline V gene. The CDR3 contains 15 residues. The V and J ends lost 0 bases and 7 bases respectively, with 10 bases between them. The CDR3 here is CASSQDMWVNSPLHF. For the CDR3, the DNA is TGTGCCAGCAGCCAAGATATGTGGGTCAATTCACCCCTCCACTTT.

The gene calls are TRBV25-1 and TRBJ1-1; the match to TRBD1 covers 8 bases. V was pared by 3 bases and J by 0 bases, with 3 bases of the junction left unmatched. The germline gives CDR1 MGHDK, CDR2 SYGVNS. CDR3 length: 15 amino acids. The CDR3 DNA sequence: TGTGCCAGCAGTGACAGGGGGCGGATGAACACTGAAGCTTTCTTT. It codes for CASSDRGRMNTEAFF.

This chain connects TRBV2 to TRBJ1-6, with a tentative D call TRBD1 (5 bases). This CDR3 contains 15 residues. V lost 3 bases, J lost 0 bases, and 6 bases lay in between. Germline assignment: CDR1 SNHLY and CDR2 FYNNEI. The CDR3 is CASSEDISYNSPLHF. In DNA, the CDR3 is TGTGCCAGCAGTGAGGACATCTCCTATAATTCACCCCTCCACTTT.

This clone has more than one count but fewer than ten. This chain links TRBV9 with TRBJ1-6, with D possibly being TRBD1 (5 bases). Trimming took 3 bases from V and 7 from J, leaving 14 bases between them. The CDR3 sequence is 15 residues long. Germline V gene sequence: CDR1 SGDLS, CDR2 YYNGEE. Here the CDR3 reads CASSASGTVNSPLHF. As DNA, the CDR3 is TGTGCCAGCAGCGCTTCCGGGACGGTGAATTCACCCCTCCACTTT.

The rearrangement uses TRBV7-3 and TRBJ2-1; TRBD1 might be the D (6 bases). V lost 5 bases and J 2 bases, leaving 16 bases between the germline ends. This CDR3 contains 16 residues. Germline assignment: CDR1 SGHTA and CDR2 FQGTGA. CDR3 DNA sequence: TGTGCCAGCAGCAAAGATCAGGGGCCCCCCTACAATGAGCAGTTCTTC. This gives the protein CASSKDQGPPYNEQFF.

The J gene is TRBJ1-1, the V gene TRBV27; D gene ambiguous. This CDR3 has 12 amino acids. CDR1 MNHEY and CDR2 SMNVEV come from the germline V gene (reference sequence). Trimming left V 4 bases short and J 11 bases short, with 14 bases between. CDR3 nucleotides: TGTGCCAGCAGTTCGGGAACAGCGCGTGCTTTCTTT. This sequence encodes CASSSGTARAFF.

V usage is TRBV5-1 and J usage is TRBJ2-5; 7 positions match TRBD1. The CDR3 totals 15 residues. Unmatched junction bases numbered 4, after V lost 0 bases and J lost 2 bases. CDR1 is SGHRS, CDR2 YFSETQ, per germline. The DNA for the CDR3 is TGCGCCAGCAGCTTGGGAGGGACAGAACAAGAGACCCAGTACTTC. Amino acid sequence: CASSLGGTEQETQYF.

The chain is built from TRBV6-1 and TRBJ1-5; no firm D call. Trimming left V 5 bases short and J 4 bases short, with 9 bases between. Germline values: CDR1 MNHNS, CDR2 SASEGT. The CDR3 totals 13 residues. CDR3 protein: CASSSQHNQPQHF. The DNA of the CDR3 is TGTGCCAGCAGTTCCCAACATAATCAGCCCCAGCATTTT.

The chain uses TRBV18 and TRBJ1-6, with D unresolved. Per the germline V gene, CDR1 is KGHSH and CDR2 is LQKENI. The CDR3 is 13 residues long. Trimming shortened V by 4 bases and J by 14 bases, and 15 bases separated the two germline ends. The CDR3 loop reads CASSQDRATTLHF. The CDR3 DNA is TGTGCCAGCTCACAAGACCGGGCCACCACCCTCCACTTT.

Notes on this clone: The junction shows a germline mismatch at one end, possibly a read error. The chain uses TRBV7-9 and TRBJ1-2, with D possibly being TRBD1 (5 bases). CDR1 is SEHNR and CDR2 is FQNEAQ in the germline V gene (reference sequence). The CDR3 runs 13 residues. CDR3: CASSLYFGAGHTF. CDR3 DNA: TGTGCCAGCAGCTTATATTTTGGGGCTGGCCACACCTTC.

This chain joins TRBV6-1 and TRBJ2-7, with unresolved D. The CDR3 is made up of 13 amino acids. Germline V lookup: CDR1 MNHNS, CDR2 SASEGT. Trimming removed 8 bases from V and 2 bases from J, with 13 bases in between. The CDR3 loop is CASGPPGAYEQYF. The CDR3 DNA follows: TGTGCCAGCGGGCCCCCAGGAGCCTACGAGCAGTACTTC.

This chain connects TRBV6-1 to TRBJ1-3; a possible D gene is TRBD1 (5 bases). The length of the CDR3 is 15 residues. V lost 5 bases and J lost 8, with 19 bases in between. CDR1 MNHNS and CDR2 SASEGT come from the germline V gene. CDR3 loop: CASSLGRADVDTIYF. DNA of the CDR3: TGTGCCAGCAGTTTGGGCAGGGCGGACGTGGACACCATATATTTT.

This clone was recorded once. CDR3 loop: CASSLLSGGHSYEQYF. As DNA, the CDR3 is TGTGCCAGCAGCTTGCTTAGCGGGGGTCATTCCTACGAGCAGTACTTC. The chain recombines TRBV5-4 with TRBJ2-7; TRBD2 aligns across 9 bases. This CDR3 is built from 16 residues. CDR1 is SGHNT, CDR2 YYREEE, per germline (reference sequence). V lost 1 base and J lost 1; bases outside the gene matches: 6.